This T cell receptor beta chain was sequenced in a study of cytomegalovirus exposure and HLA in healthy donors. General study results and limits: The study designated around 150 TCR beta chains cytomegalovirus-associated.

Repertoires were generated with immunoSEQ multiplex PCR, while TCRdb's copy carries only in-frame clones and drops some. The repertoire holds over 110,000 clones, with around nine tenths as singletons. In the case of this clone: Its antigen is unidentified.

The CDR3 consists of 16 residues. From germline, CDR1 is SGHDN and CDR2 FVKESK. Trimming took 0 bases from V and 2 from J; bases not matched to a gene: 3. The source of this sequence is a man between 18 and 35 years old in good health and CMV-seropositive. The sample taken for sequencing was PBMCs. The chain has TRBV14 and TRBJ1-3; 8 nucleotides line up with TRBD1. The CDR3 DNA is TGTGCCAGCAGCCAAGATTTGGGACAGGCTGGAAACACCATATATTTT. Amino acid sequence: CASSQDLGQAGNTIYF.